The 28 T cell receptor beta chains reported below all come from one sample, sequenced in a study of beta chain features in type 1 diabetes. Study results and caveats: Shortening of TCRB CDR3s, moderate but significant, appeared in all four CD4+ subsets of Type 1 diabetes patients.

Their recognized antigens are unknown. The entirety of the isolated RNA underwent reverse transcription, so expressed TCRB transcripts were sequenced. Clones were read by immunoSEQ multiplex PCR, and TCRdb kept only the in-frame ones, dropping some. The repertoire holds roughly 730,000 clones, with about an eighth as singletons. The sample taken for sequencing was naive CD4+ T cells from blood. These receptors all stem from a young man with type 1 diabetes.

This chain uses TRBV25-1 with TRBJ2-7, with D perhaps TRBD2 (5 bases). The CDR3 contains 11 residues. The germline V gene has CDR1 MGHDK and CDR2 SYGVNS. Deletions cut 5 bases from V and 6 bases from J, with 8 bases between. The DNA for the CDR3 is TGTGCCAGCAGTCTAGGGAGCGAGCAGTACTTC. The encoded protein is CASSLGSEQYF.

V usage is TRBV6-1 and J usage is TRBJ1-2, with no clear D. The germline CDR1 and CDR2 sequences are MNHNS and SASEGT. The CDR3 covers 13 residues. The germline V and J ends were trimmed by 2 bases and 8 bases, with 12 bases remaining between them. The chain's CDR3 is CASSEFGEAGYTF. The CDR3 nucleotides read TGTGCCAGCAGTGAATTTGGTGAGGCGGGCTACACCTTC.

This chain links TRBV5-1 with TRBJ2-5; tentatively, D is TRBD2 (5 bases). Germline CDR1 SGHRS, CDR2 YFSETQ. V lost 0 bases and J 7 bases, leaving 16 bases between the germline ends. CDR3 size: 15 residues. The CDR3: CASSLANLAGGTQYF. The CDR3 bases are TGCGCCAGCAGCTTGGCCAATCTAGCAGGTGGGACCCAGTACTTC. The full variable domain, rest sourced from reference TRBV5-1 and TRBJ2-5, is KAGVTQTPRYLIKTRGQQVTLSCSPISGHRSVSWYQQTPGQGLQFLFEYFSETQRNKGNFPGRFSGRQFSNSRSEMNVSTLELGDSALYLCASSLANLAGGTQYFGPGTRLLVL.

The rearrangement links TRBV18 to TRBJ2-7, with 10 bases that match TRBD1. The CDR3 contains 15 residues. Germline lookup yields CDR1 KGHSH and CDR2 LQKENI. The trim removed 0 bases at V and 7 bases at J, leaving 6 bases unmatched. The CDR3 nucleotides are TGTGCCAGCTCACCACCCCGGGACAGGGGAGGGGAGCAGTACTTC. It is translated as CASSPPRDRGGEQYF.

The rearrangement links TRBV19 to TRBJ1-6; D is unresolved. With 0 bases removed from V and 6 bases from J, the gap between germline ends came to 9 bases. This CDR3 comprises 15 residues. Germline CDR1 and CDR2: LNHDA and SQIVND (reference sequence). The CDR3 reads CASSIEDVSNSPLHF. DNA of the CDR3: TGTGCCAGTAGTATAGAGGACGTCTCTAATTCACCCCTCCACTTT.

This chain connects TRBV27 to TRBJ1-1, with D possibly being TRBD1 (5 bases). Germline CDR1 and CDR2: MNHEY and SMNVEV (reference sequence). Between the trimmed V and J ends, which lost 1 base and 7 bases, there was a span of 19 bases. This CDR3 comprises 16 residues. CDR3 in amino acids: CASSLWVPGVQNEAFF. The CDR3 DNA follows: TGTGCCAGCAGTTTATGGGTCCCGGGGGTTCAGAATGAAGCTTTCTTT.

This clone was counted between two and nine times. This same CDR3 is encoded by further DNA sequences in the sample. The gene calls are TRBV30 and TRBJ2-5; D not resolved. CDR1 is GTSNPN and CDR2 is SVGIG in the germline V gene (reference sequence). V gave up 0 bases and J gave up 1 base, with 3 bases separating them. The CDR3 has 12 amino acids. CDR3 sequence reads: CAWSVGQETQYF. The CDR3 DNA reads TGTGCCTGGAGTGTGGGCCAAGAGACCCAGTACTTC.

This clone was detected only a few times. The same CDR3 also results from other DNA sequences found in this sample. The chain recombines TRBV6-5 with TRBJ1-4; 7 bases are shared with TRBD1. The CDR3 spans 12 residues. Losses at the gene ends were 5 bases for V and 8 bases for J; bases not matched to a gene: 2. Germline CDR1 is MNHEY and CDR2 is SVGAGI. CDR3 in DNA: TGTGCCAGCAGTCGGGACAGAGAAAAACTGTTTTTT. Translating gives CASSRDREKLFF.

The V gene is TRBV20-1, the J gene TRBJ2-7; D ambiguous. Germline values: CDR1 DFQATT, CDR2 SNEGSKA (reference sequence). The CDR3 has 11 amino acids. Trimming shortened V by 3 bases and J by 3 bases, and 6 bases separated the two germline ends. CDR3 in amino acids: CSASDVYEQYF. In DNA form, the CDR3 reads TGCAGTGCTAGTGACGTCTACGAGCAGTACTTC.

This clone was seen only a few times. The same CDR3 is also encoded by other DNA sequences in this sample. This chain connects TRBV9 to TRBJ1-1; D gene ambiguous. Trimming took off 3 bases at V and 0 bases at J, with 6 bases between the two ends. The CDR3 consists of 13 residues. Germline CDR1 reads SGDLS; CDR2 reads YYNGEE. CDR3 region: CASSATVNTEAFF. In nucleotides, the CDR3 is TGTGCCAGCAGCGCAACAGTGAACACTGAAGCTTTCTTT.

In this sample, this clone turned up a few times. Other DNA sequences of this sample code for an identical CDR3. The V gene is TRBV11-2, the J gene TRBJ1-2, with a tentative D call TRBD1 (5 bases). The germline V gene has CDR1 SGHAT and CDR2 FQNNGV. V lost 5 bases, J lost 3 bases, and 7 bases lay in between. CDR3 size: 12 residues. CDR3 loop: CASSLGDYGYTF. For the CDR3, the DNA is TGTGCCAGCAGCCTAGGGGACTATGGCTACACCTTC.

This clone was detected only a few times. The CDR3 is CASSLGIYNEQFF. The CDR3 nucleotides are TGTGCCAGCAGCTTAGGAATTTACAATGAGCAGTTCTTC. The chain carries TRBV7-8 and TRBJ2-1; no firm D call. CDR1 and CDR2 from the germline V gene are SGHVS and FQNEAQ. The germline V and J ends were trimmed by 1 base and 4 bases, with 5 bases remaining between them. The CDR3 sequence is 13 residues long.

This sequence joins TRBV7-2 and TRBJ2-4; tentatively, D is TRBD1 or TRBD2 (6 bases each). The CDR3 has 17 amino acids. Germline CDR1 SGHTA, CDR2 FQGNSA. V lost 0 bases and J 0 bases, leaving 12 bases between the germline ends. CDR3 nucleotides: TGTGCCAGCAGCTTAGCGGGGGGCGTCCTAGCCAAAAACATTCAGTACTTC. This encodes CASSLAGGVLAKNIQYF.

This clone was recorded a few times. The V gene is TRBV7-9, the J gene TRBJ2-3; no definite D call. The CDR3 has 9 residues. The V gene's germline CDR1 is SEHNR and CDR2 FQNEAQ (reference sequence). CDR3 nucleotide sequence: TGTGCGACAACAGATACGCAGTATTTT. This codes for CATTDTQYF. The full variable domain, with the rest looked up from reference TRBV7-9 and TRBJ2-3, is DTGVSQNPRHKITKRGQNVTFRCDPISEHNRLYWYRQTLGQGPEFLTYFQNEAQLEKSRLLSDRFSAERPKGSFSTLEIQRTEQGDSAMYLCATTDTQYFGPGTRLTVL.

V is TRBV27 and J is TRBJ2-1; 9 bases fit TRBD2. The germline gives CDR1 MNHEY, CDR2 SMNVEV (reference sequence). CDR3 length equals 17 residues. J was trimmed by 6 bases and V by 4 bases; bases with no gene match: 13. The CDR3 here is CASSSSLSGGPSNEQFF. CDR3 DNA: TGTGCCAGCAGTTCGTCCCTTAGCGGGGGCCCCTCCAATGAGCAGTTCTTC.

The chain uses TRBV30 and TRBJ2-2, with D tentatively TRBD1 (5 bases). In germline, CDR1 is GTSNPN, CDR2 SVGIG (reference sequence). The CDR3 consists of 12 residues. Trimming removed 4 bases at V and 5 bases at J, with 8 bases between. In DNA, the CDR3 is TGTGCCTGGAAGGGGCAAACCGGGGAGCTGTTTTTT. Its translation is CAWKGQTGELFF.

This clone appeared a few times. This rearrangement joins TRBV28 to TRBJ2-7; 8 positions match TRBD1. V dropped 5 bases and J dropped 0; count of bases not matched to a gene: 6. The length of the CDR3 is 15 residues. CDR1 is MDHEN, CDR2 SYDVKM, per germline. CDR3 nucleotide sequence: TGTGCCAGCAGTGACCCAGGGGGCCTCTCCTACGAGCAGTACTTC. It encodes CASSDPGGLSYEQYF. Full variable domain (remainder filled in from reference TRBV28 and TRBJ2-7): DVKVTQSSRYLVKRTGEKVFLECVQDMDHENMFWYRQDPGLGLRLIYFSYDVKMKEKGDIPEGYSVSREKKERFSLILESASTNQTSMYLCASSDPGGLSYEQYFGPGTRLTVT.

This clone was counted only a few times. For the CDR3, the DNA is TGTGCCAGCAGTTTAGGGGCTTGGTCCTACAATGAGCAGTTCTTC. Its translation is CASSLGAWSYNEQFF. The chain has TRBV28 and TRBJ2-1, with D perhaps matching TRBD1 (5 bases). The ends were cut back, 2 bases at V and 1 base at J, with 9 bases in the middle. CDR3 length: 15 residues. CDR1 is MDHEN, CDR2 SYDVKM, per germline. The full variable domain, rest sourced from reference TRBV28 and TRBJ2-1, is DVKVTQSSRYLVKRTGEKVFLECVQDMDHENMFWYRQDPGLGLRLIYFSYDVKMKEKGDIPEGYSVSREKKERFSLILESASTNQTSMYLCASSLGAWSYNEQFFGPGTRLTVL.

This clone was found a few times. The chain employs TRBV5-1 and TRBJ2-5; D is perhaps TRBD2 (5 bases). The CDR3 loop spans 13 amino acids. Germline V gives CDR1 SGHRS, CDR2 YFSETQ. V gave up 4 bases and J gave up 5 bases, with 12 bases separating them. In DNA form, the CDR3 reads TGCGCCAGCAGCCGGACTGATACGGAGACCCAGTACTTC. Residues: CASSRTDTETQYF.

This clone was counted a few times. The chain combines TRBV4-2 with TRBJ1-2, with a weak D call TRBD1 (5 bases). CDR1 is LGHNA and CDR2 is YNFKEQ in the germline V gene. Trimming removed 0 bases at V and 5 bases at J, with 13 bases between. The length of the CDR3 is 15 residues. DNA of the CDR3: TGTGCCAGCAGCCAAGAGATCGGCAGGGATTATGGCTACACCTTC. Translation: CASSQEIGRDYGYTF.

On this clone: The sample contains more than one DNA sequence encoding this CDR3. This rearrangement joins TRBV15 to TRBJ1-1, with D unresolved. The V end was cut by 0 bases, the J end by 0 bases, with 5 bases between. Germline lookup yields CDR1 LNHNV and CDR2 YYDKDF (reference sequence). The CDR3 runs to 14 residues. CDR3 protein: CATSRDLVNTEAFF. CDR3 nucleotides: TGTGCCACCAGCAGAGATTTGGTGAACACTGAAGCTTTCTTT.

The J gene is TRBJ2-5, the V gene TRBV4-1, with no clear D. CDR1 and CDR2 from the germline V gene are MGHRA and YSYEKL. This CDR3 comprises 12 residues. V shed 1 base and J shed 5 bases, with 5 bases lying between them. CDR3 in DNA: TGCGCCAGCAGCCAAGTGTATGAGACCCAGTACTTC. Residues: CASSQVYETQYF.

This clone came up a few times. The chain joins TRBV6-5 to TRBJ1-1; possibly TRBD1 for D (6 bases). Trimming shortened V by 4 bases and J by 4 bases, and 19 bases separated the two germline ends. Germline values: CDR1 MNHEY, CDR2 SVGAGI. The CDR3 consists of 16 residues. For the CDR3, the DNA is TGTGCCAGCAGTTCCTCTGGACAGAAGAAGGGCACTGAAGCTTTCTTT. Translating it yields CASSSSGQKKGTEAFF.

The V and J genes are TRBV7-9 and TRBJ1-6; D may be TRBD1 (6 bases). CDR3 length equals 13 residues. The V end lost 8 bases, the J end lost 13 bases, and 18 bases lay between the germline ends. Germline V CDR1 and CDR2: SEHNR, FQNEAQ (reference sequence). The CDR3 region has the DNA TGTGCCAGCGGGACAAGCAATTGGTTGCCCCTCCACTTT. Its translation is CASGTSNWLPLHF.

The chain has TRBV10-2 and TRBJ2-7, with D perhaps given as TRBD1 or TRBD2 (5 bases each). The germline V and J ends were trimmed by 6 bases and 2 bases, with 11 bases remaining between them. The CDR3 length is 13 residues. CDR1 WSHSY and CDR2 SAAADI come from the germline V gene. CDR3 protein: CASRGDPAYEQYF. CDR3 DNA sequence: TGCGCCAGCAGAGGGGACCCGGCCTACGAGCAGTACTTC.

The rearrangement joins TRBV5-6 to TRBJ2-1, with 8 positions matching TRBD1. CDR3 size: 18 residues. Losses at the gene ends were 4 bases for V and 5 bases for J; bases not matched to a gene: 17. Germline CDR1 SGHDT, CDR2 YYEEEE. CDR3 sequence: CASSPIRGQGVSHNEQFF. CDR3 nucleotide sequence: TGTGCCAGCAGCCCCATCAGAGGACAGGGCGTCTCTCACAATGAGCAGTTCTTC.

There are a few counts of this clone. The chain carries TRBV5-1 and TRBJ2-7; 7 nucleotides agree with TRBD1. CDR3 length: 14 amino acids. V was pared by 6 bases and J by 6 bases, with 12 bases of the junction left unmatched. The V gene's germline CDR1 is SGHRS and CDR2 YFSETQ. In nucleotides, the CDR3 is TGCGCCAGCACTTCTGGACAGGACCCTGCCGAGCAGTACTTC. This codes for CASTSGQDPAEQYF.

In its sample, this clone was seen a few times. This chain uses TRBV19 with TRBJ2-3; D perhaps matches TRBD1 (6 bases). CDR3 size: 13 residues. Germline loops: CDR1 LNHDA, CDR2 SQIVND (reference sequence). Deletions cut 7 bases from V and 3 bases from J, with 11 bases between. DNA of the CDR3: TGTGCCAGTACCAGGGGCTTAACAGATACGCAGTATTTT. Its translation: CASTRGLTDTQYF.